These T cell receptor beta chains were read from a single sample in a study of blood T cell repertoires in COVID-19. Repertoires were generated with immunoSEQ multiplex PCR, while TCRdb's copy carries only in-frame clones and drops some. The repertoire includes 14,000 to 15,000 clones, 70% to 90% of them detected once, and around 3.2% sits in the top ten. The specimen sequenced was peripheral blood. These receptor sequences come from a human donor in a cohort sampled during active COVID-19. Both conserved end residues are part of each CDR3. Fields, in order: V gene, D gene, clone size, J gene, CDR3 DNA, CDR3 protein. D genes are given only for firm matches. Some rows have no size entry. The others give once, few or many, or a class for an expanded clone.

v_call: TRBV2; d_call: TRBD2; clone_size: NA; j_call: TRBJ2-7; cdr3_nt: TGTGCCAGCACCGGACTAGCGGGCCACGAGCAGTACTTC; cdr3_aa: CASTGLAGHEQYF
v_call: TRBV27; d_call: TRBD1; clone_size: NA; j_call: TRBJ1-5; cdr3_nt: TGTGCCAGCAGTTTGTCCACAGGGGTCCTTCAGCCCCAGCATTTT; cdr3_aa: CASSLSTGVLQPQHF
v_call: TRBV5-6; d_call: NA; clone_size: NA; j_call: TRBJ2-3; cdr3_nt: TGTGCCAGCAGCTCCCAGGGGCTCCCCGGCGGGGATACGCAGTATTTT; cdr3_aa: CASSSQGLPGGDTQYF
v_call: TRBV10-3; d_call: TRBD1; clone_size: NA; j_call: TRBJ2-6; cdr3_nt: TGTGCCTCGAGGGACAGGCACGACTCTGGGGCCAACGTCCTGACTTTC; cdr3_aa: CASRDRHDSGANVLTF
v_call: TRBV14; d_call: NA; clone_size: NA; j_call: TRBJ2-5; cdr3_nt: TGTGCCAGCAGCACTCTGAGGGCAATGGGAGAGACCCAGTACTTC; cdr3_aa: CASSTLRAMGETQYF
v_call: TRBV7-3; d_call: TRBD1; clone_size: NA; j_call: TRBJ2-7; cdr3_nt: TGTGCCAGCAGTTTCACAGGGGACACCTCCTACGAGCAGTACTTC; cdr3_aa: CASSFTGDTSYEQYF
v_call: TRBV5-1; d_call: TRBD1; clone_size: NA; j_call: TRBJ2-2; cdr3_nt: TGCGCCAGCAGCTTCGGGGACAGGAACACCGGGGAGCTGTTTTTT; cdr3_aa: CASSFGDRNTGELFF
v_call: TRBV5-6; d_call: TRBD1; clone_size: NA; j_call: TRBJ2-7; cdr3_nt: TGTGCCAGCAGCGTGGACAGGGAGCACGAGCAGTACTTC; cdr3_aa: CASSVDREHEQYF
v_call: TRBV5-4; d_call: NA; clone_size: NA; j_call: TRBJ1-2; cdr3_nt: TGTGCCAGCAGCTCCCCCAGGGACTATGGCTACACCTTC; cdr3_aa: CASSSPRDYGYTF
v_call: TRBV27; d_call: TRBD1; clone_size: few; j_call: TRBJ1-5; cdr3_nt: TGTGCCAGCAGCCTCGCCGGGACAGTTAATCAGCCCCAGCATTTT; cdr3_aa: CASSLAGTVNQPQHF
v_call: TRBV3-1/TRBV3-2; d_call: NA; clone_size: NA; j_call: TRBJ1-4; cdr3_nt: TGTGCCAGCAGCCTAGGTGGGGGGATGCGGGAAAAACTGTTTTTT; cdr3_aa: CASSLGGGMREKLFF
v_call: TRBV20-1; d_call: NA; clone_size: NA; j_call: TRBJ1-2; cdr3_nt: TGCAGTGCTTGGCAGGGCTATGGCTACACCTTC; cdr3_aa: CSAWQGYGYTF
v_call: TRBV29-1; d_call: TRBD1; clone_size: NA; j_call: TRBJ1-1; cdr3_nt: TGCAGCGGCAAGGGGGCTAACACTGAAGCTTTCTTT; cdr3_aa: CSGKGANTEAFF
v_call: TRBV27; d_call: NA; clone_size: NA; j_call: TRBJ2-3; cdr3_nt: TGTGCCAGTAAGTTTGGGGCACGCACAGATACGCAGTATTTT; cdr3_aa: CASKFGARTDTQYF
v_call: TRBV5-5; d_call: NA; clone_size: NA; j_call: TRBJ2-2; cdr3_nt: TGTGCCAGCAGCCTGACTTTTATGGGGGCGGGCACCGGGGAGCTGTTTTTT; cdr3_aa: CASSLTFMGAGTGELFF